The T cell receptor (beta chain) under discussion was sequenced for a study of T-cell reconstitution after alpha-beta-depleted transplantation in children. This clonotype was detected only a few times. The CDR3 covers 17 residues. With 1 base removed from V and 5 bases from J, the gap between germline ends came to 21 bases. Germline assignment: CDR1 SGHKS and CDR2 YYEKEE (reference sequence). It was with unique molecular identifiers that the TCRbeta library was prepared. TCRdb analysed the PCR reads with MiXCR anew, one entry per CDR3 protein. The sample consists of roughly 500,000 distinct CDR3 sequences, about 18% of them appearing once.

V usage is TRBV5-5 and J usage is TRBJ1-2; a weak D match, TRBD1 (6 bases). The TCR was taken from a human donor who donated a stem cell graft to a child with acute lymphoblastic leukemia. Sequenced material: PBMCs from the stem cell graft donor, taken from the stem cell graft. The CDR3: CASSLRGALQDRYGYTF. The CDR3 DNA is TGTGCCAGCAGCTTGCGGGGGGCACTTCAGGACCGATATGGCTACACCTTC.